This TCR beta chain was captured by sequencing in a study of somatic mutations in cytotoxic T cells in rheumatoid arthritis. For the study at large: T-cell populations stained with V beta antibodies were in some cases flow-sorted at nearly 100% purity, including V beta1+ cells that were sequenced for TCRB.

A note on this clone: No antigen is known for it.

The V end lost 7 bases, the J end lost 8 bases, and 14 bases lay between the germline ends. CDR1 and CDR2 from the germline V gene are SEHNR and FQNEAQ (reference sequence). The CDR3 covers 12 residues. Authors' data handling: Published virus-specific TCRB sequences found rare matches among patient CD8+ clones larger than 1%. Produced via immunoSEQ multiplex PCR; TCRdb's table is partial and in-frame only. Clone size and the V and J calls come from that table; the DNA yielded D and trimming. This sample has several thousand clones, with roughly three quarters found just once. Study-wide points: CD8+ clonality increased with age in rheumatoid arthritis patients but not in healthy controls. The authors did not adjust the slight TRBV07 underrepresentation in rheumatoid arthritis patients for multiple comparisons.

The sample was CD8+ T cells sorted from blood. The sequence was obtained from an adult with rheumatoid arthritis. The rearrangement joins TRBV7-9 to TRBJ1-2; no definite D call. The CDR3 coding sequence is TGTGCCAGCAAGACGGATATGGAGGGCTACACCTTC. Translation gives CASKTDMEGYTF.